One sample yielded the 13 T cell receptor beta chains listed below, sequenced in a study of blood T cells in healthy people across ages. Combining a sample-barcoded 5' primer with a J-beta primer mix, a second PCR ran for roughly 6 to 11 cycles. Each CDR3 protein gets one entry after TCRdb re-called the 5' RACE reads with MiXCR. The table records some 750,000 distinct CDR3 sequences, 22% of them present only once. Material for sequencing was blood. The source of these receptors is a man between 65 and 85 years old in good health.

Notes on this clonotype: This may arise from a read error, as a much more abundant clone is one base away. Lacking the conserved final phenylalanine or tryptophan, this CDR3 likely reflects a read error. CDR3 residues: CASGLRVSNEQFL. In nucleotides, the CDR3 is TGTGCCAGTGGGTTGCGGGTTAGCAATGAGCAGTTCTTA. The chain recombines TRBV2 with TRBJ2-1, with D possibly being TRBD2 (5 bases). The CDR3 runs 13 residues. Germline V gene lookup returns CDR1 SNHLY and CDR2 FYNNEI. V was trimmed by 9 bases and J by 6 bases, leaving 15 bases between them.

In this sample, this clonotype turned up a few times. J is TRBJ1-1 and V is TRBV7-9, with 8 bases lining up with TRBD1. This CDR3 region has 15 residues. Per germline, CDR1 SEHNR and CDR2 FQNEAQ (reference sequence). The V segment lost 5 bases and the J segment 7 bases; nucleotides outside the gene matches: 12. The CDR3 sequence: CASSPWTGTVNEAFF. The CDR3 DNA reads TGTGCCAGCAGCCCGTGGACAGGGACTGTAAATGAAGCTTTCTTT.

The genes are TRBV3-1 and TRBJ2-3, with TRBD2 identical over 9 bases. The CDR3 has 16 amino acids. Germline values: CDR1 LGHDT, CDR2 YNNKEL (reference sequence). The V and J ends lost 0 bases and 6 bases, in that order; junction bases with no gene match: 7. The CDR3 spells CASSQDRSSGVDTQYF. In nucleotides, the CDR3 is TGTGCCAGCAGCCAAGATCGGTCTAGCGGGGTTGATACGCAGTATTTT.

This clonotype was seen a few times. The chain combines TRBV7-2 with TRBJ1-6; 9 bases are a match to TRBD1. Germline values: CDR1 SGHTA, CDR2 FQGNSA. The CDR3 sequence is 13 residues long. Trimming removed 9 bases from V and 8 bases from J; junction bases left unmatched: 5. The DNA for the CDR3 is TGTGCCAGTACAGGGGGCCTCTATTCACCCCTCCACTTT. Amino acid sequence: CASTGGLYSPLHF. Based on the CDR3 plus reference TRBV7-2 and TRBJ1-6, the full variable domain is GAGVSQSPSNKVTEKGKDVELRCDPISGHTALYWYRQSLGQGLEFLIYFQGNSAPDKSGLPSDRFSAERTGGSVSTLTIQRTQQEDSAVYLCASTGGLYSPLHFGNGTRLTVT.

Concerning this clonotype: The junction does not match germline at one end; this may be a read error. The rearrangement joins TRBV28 to TRBJ1-3; D ambiguous. CDR3 length: 15 residues. Per germline, CDR1 MDHEN and CDR2 SYDVKM. The CDR3 region has the DNA TGTGCCAGCAGTTTACCTCCCCACTCTGGGAACACCATATATTTT. It specifies CASSLPPHSGNTIYF.

At least ten counts were recorded for this clonotype. V is TRBV12-3 or TRBV12-4 and J is TRBJ2-1; 7 bases are a match to TRBD2. The trim removed 5 bases at V and 15 bases at J, leaving 10 bases unmatched. This CDR3 is built from 12 residues. The CDR3 protein is CASSRDYQFRFF. CDR3 nucleotide sequence: TGTGCCAGCAGTCGGGACTATCAGTTCCGGTTCTTC.

The chain recombines TRBV6-5 with TRBJ2-7; the match to TRBD1 covers 9 bases. Germline CDR1 reads MNHEY; CDR2 reads SVGAGI. Trimming took 4 bases from V and 2 from J; bases not matched to a gene: 6. The length of the CDR3 is 15 residues. In DNA form, the CDR3 reads TGTGCCAGCAGTTCCATTACAGGGGGCCCCTACGAGCAGTACTTC. Its translation is CASSSITGGPYEQYF.

The chain's CDR3 is CASSYMWTADNTGELFF. CDR3 DNA sequence: TGCGCCAGCAGCTACATGTGGACAGCCGATAACACCGGGGAGCTGTTTTTT. J is TRBJ2-2 and V is TRBV5-1; tentative D call: TRBD1 (6 bases). Trimming took 3 bases from V and 2 from J, leaving 17 bases between them. The CDR3 runs to 17 residues. Germline V gene lookup returns CDR1 SGHRS and CDR2 YFSETQ.

This clonotype was seen at least ten times. V gene TRBV5-1 combines with J gene TRBJ2-5, with 7 bases fitting TRBD1. The end of the DNA is better explained by TRBJ2-7, so the J call may be wrong. The CDR3 has 13 amino acids. Germline assignment: CDR1 SGHRS and CDR2 YFSETQ. CDR3: CASSSGQIYEQYV. DNA of the CDR3: TGCGCCAGCAGTTCGGGACAGATCTACGAGCAGTACGTC.

CDR3 loop: CASRGELAVAGELFF. The CDR3, as DNA: TGTGCCAGTAGAGGAGAGCTAGCCGTGGCCGGGGAGCTGTTTTTT. J is TRBJ2-2 and V is TRBV19; tentatively, D is TRBD2 (5 bases). Germline V gives CDR1 LNHDA, CDR2 SQIVND (reference sequence). This CDR3 spans 15 amino acids. Trimming took 6 bases from V and 6 from J, leaving 17 bases between them.

This chain links TRBV28 with TRBJ2-5; D is perhaps TRBD1 or TRBD2 (6 bases each). Judging by the DNA end, TRBJ2-7 fits better; the J call may be wrong. The CDR3 contains 13 residues. Germline V lookup: CDR1 MDHEN, CDR2 SYDVKM. This CDR3 is CASTWGARYEQYF. CDR3 coding DNA: TGTGCCAGCACATGGGGGGCGAGGTACGAGCAGTACTTC.

This clonotype turned up a few times. The chain carries TRBV11-2 and TRBJ1-5, with 9 bases aligning to TRBD1. Germline CDR1 SGHAT, CDR2 FQNNGV. The CDR3 runs to 15 residues. V gave up 2 bases and J gave up 4 bases; unmatched junction bases: 3. The CDR3: CASSLTGGANQPQHF. CDR3 nucleotide sequence: TGTGCCAGCAGCTTAACAGGGGGCGCGAATCAGCCCCAGCATTTT.

The chain employs TRBV10-3 and TRBJ2-5, with D hard to call. V was clipped by 6 bases and J by 1 base, with 18 bases between them. The CDR3 has 16 residues. CDR1 and CDR2 (germline): ENHRY, SYGVKD. CDR3 bases: TGTGCCATCAGCGGCCGGATCGGTCAGAGCCAAGAGACCCAGTACTTC. Its translation is CAISGRIGQSQETQYF.